These 27 T cell receptor beta chains came from one sample sequenced in a study of Graves' ophthalmopathy and Graves' hyperthyroidism. Amplifying from RNA transcripts, the study obtained TCR beta CDR3 regions. Amplification began with first-round RT-PCR using HTBI primers, then second-round multiplex PCR was performed. TCRdb re-derived calls from the multiplex PCR reads in MiXCR, one entry per CDR3 protein. The sample has 500,000 to 800,000 distinct CDR3 sequences, roughly two fifths seen once. The sequenced sample was peripheral blood. These receptors were taken from an adult man with Graves' ophthalmopathy.

This clonotype occurred many times. This chain joins TRBV7-2 and TRBJ1-5, with 7 bases lining up with TRBD1. V trimming: 2 bases; J trimming: 3 bases; junction bases outside the gene matches: 4. The CDR3 has 15 amino acids. Germline-derived CDR1 and CDR2 are SGHTA and FQGNSA. The CDR3 sequence: CASSLRGQFNQPQHF. The CDR3 nucleotides are TGTGCCAGCAGCTTAAGGGGGCAGTTCAATCAGCCCCAGCATTTT.

This clonotype showed up many times. The rearrangement joins TRBV2 to TRBJ2-7; 9 nucleotides agree with TRBD1. There are 14 residues in the CDR3. The V and J ends lost 2 bases and 3 bases, in that order; junction bases with no gene match: 2. Germline assignment: CDR1 SNHLY and CDR2 FYNNEI. CDR3 in amino acids: CASSEWTGVYEQYF. The CDR3 nucleotides read TGTGCCAGCAGTGAATGGACAGGGGTCTACGAGCAGTACTTC.

This clonotype was counted many times. The rearrangement uses TRBV5-1 and TRBJ2-5; 11 bases agree with TRBD2. From germline, CDR1 is SGHRS and CDR2 YFSETQ. This CDR3 has 15 residues. V shed 0 bases, J shed 5 bases, and the junction held 3 bases outside the gene matches. The CDR3 loop reads CASSLVLAGDETQYF. Here the CDR3 DNA reads TGCGCCAGCAGCTTGGTACTAGCGGGAGACGAGACCCAGTACTTC.

This clonotype was observed a handful of times. The chain uses TRBV9 and TRBJ2-7, with TRBD1 matching over 7 bases. Trimming cost V 5 bases and J 4 bases; bases outside gene matches: 18. The CDR3 sequence is 17 residues long. Germline lookup yields CDR1 SGDLS and CDR2 YYNGEE. CDR3 sequence: CASSPTPPTGVVYEQYF. The CDR3 DNA reads as TGTGCCAGCAGTCCTACCCCCCCAACAGGGGTAGTGTACGAGCAGTACTTC.

In this sample, this clonotype turned up many times. The V call is TRBV27, the J call TRBJ1-1, with D unclear. The V and J ends lost 9 bases and 0 bases respectively, with 14 bases between them. CDR1 is MNHEY and CDR2 is SMNVEV in the germline V gene (reference sequence). The CDR3 is 14 amino acids. As DNA, the CDR3 is TGTGCCAGTAAAACTGACGGAATGAACACTGAAGCTTTCTTT. It encodes CASKTDGMNTEAFF.

Ten or more counts support this clonotype. The chain joins TRBV7-9 to TRBJ1-2; D may be TRBD1 (5 bases). Trimming cost V 5 bases and J 7 bases, with 11 bases left between them. There are 12 residues in the CDR3. Germline-derived CDR1 and CDR2 are SEHNR and FQNEAQ (reference sequence). The CDR3 DNA follows: TGTGCCAGCAGCACCGTCCAGGGTGGCTACACCTTC. It translates to CASSTVQGGYTF. The full variable domain, rest sourced from reference TRBV7-9 and TRBJ1-2, is DTGVSQNPRHKITKRGQNVTFRCDPISEHNRLYWYRQTLGQGPEFLTYFQNEAQLEKSRLLSDRFSAERPKGSFSTLEIQRTEQGDSAMYLCASSTVQGGYTFGSGTRLTVV.

V and J are TRBV7-4 and TRBJ1-4; TRBD1 aligns across 8 bases. The CDR3 has 14 residues. The junction had 3 bases not matched to a gene; V was cut back by 1 base and J by 8 bases. Germline values: CDR1 SGHVT, CDR2 SQSDAQ. CDR3 in DNA: TGTGCCAGCAGCTTAGATGCAGGGGGCGAAAAACTGTTTTTT. Encoded protein: CASSLDAGGEKLFF.

This clonotype has a handful of counts. The chain links TRBV11-3 to TRBJ2-1; 10 bases line up with TRBD2. The CDR3 has 16 amino acids. V dropped 6 bases and J dropped 7; count of bases not matched to a gene: 12. The germline CDR1 and CDR2 sequences are SGHNT and YENEEA. The CDR3 reads CASRDYGASGRNEQFF. Written as DNA, the CDR3 is TGTGCCAGCAGGGACTACGGGGCTAGCGGGAGAAATGAGCAGTTCTTC.

This clonotype occurred many times. This chain connects TRBV7-9 to TRBJ2-7; 9 nucleotides agree with TRBD2. The CDR3 has 14 amino acids. Trimming cost V 4 bases and J 7 bases; bases outside gene matches: 8. The germline V gene encodes CDR1 SEHNR and CDR2 FQNEAQ (reference sequence). CDR3 loop: CASSSPSGAGEQYF. The CDR3, as DNA: TGTGCCAGCAGCTCACCTAGCGGGGCGGGAGAGCAGTACTTC.

The J gene is TRBJ1-1, the V gene TRBV7-3; possible D gene TRBD1, 5 bases. From germline, CDR1 is SGHTA and CDR2 FQGTGA. The CDR3 consists of 12 residues. Trimming removed 7 bases from V and 4 bases from J, with 10 bases in between. CDR3 DNA sequence: TGTGCCAGCACCCTGGGGGTCACTGAAGCTTTCTTT. Amino acid sequence: CASTLGVTEAFF.

This clonotype was seen at least ten times. The chain joins TRBV14 to TRBJ1-6; the D gene is possibly TRBD1 (5 bases). This CDR3 comprises 16 residues. Trimming shortened V by 5 bases and J by 3 bases, and 14 bases separated the two germline ends. CDR1 is SGHDN and CDR2 is FVKESK in the germline V gene. The CDR3 DNA reads TGTGCCAGCAGCGACCTACAGGCGGACTATAATTCACCCCTCCACTTT. Protein product: CASSDLQADYNSPLHF. The variable domain in full, with the rest retrieved from reference TRBV14 and TRBJ1-6, is EAGVTQFPSHSVIEKGQTVTLRCDPISGHDNLYWYRRVMGKEIKFLLHFVKESKQDESGMPNNRFLAERTGGTYSTLKVQPAELEDSGVYFCASSDLQADYNSPLHFGNGTRLTVT.

This CDR3 is CASSRRGGLTSNEKLFF. As DNA, the CDR3 is TGTGCCAGCAGTAGACGGGGAGGGCTTACTTCTAATGAAAAACTGTTTTTT. The gene calls are TRBV12-3 or TRBV12-4 and TRBJ1-4; D is ambiguous. The CDR3 covers 17 residues. Trimming cost V 5 bases and J 3 bases, with 19 bases left between them.

This chain uses TRBV10-3 with TRBJ2-1; tentatively, D is TRBD2 (5 bases). Trimming removed 7 bases at V and 6 bases at J, with 19 bases between. The length of the CDR3 is 15 residues. Per germline, CDR1 ENHRY and CDR2 SYGVKD. Here the CDR3 reads CAIKSRDLWGNEQFF. CDR3 coding DNA: TGTGCCATCAAGTCCCGGGATCTCTGGGGCAATGAGCAGTTCTTC.

This clonotype was observed at least ten times. CDR3: CASSPVRGEEKLFF. CDR3 DNA: TGCGCCAGCAGTCCCGTTAGGGGGGAGGAAAAACTGTTTTTT. The rearrangement links TRBV10-2 to TRBJ1-4; possibly TRBD1 for D (6 bases). The CDR3 has 14 residues. Deletions cut 5 bases from V and 8 bases from J, with 15 bases between. The germline V gene has CDR1 WSHSY and CDR2 SAAADI.

In this sample, this clonotype turned up many times. One base away lies a much larger clone, so this may be a sequencing read error. This rearrangement joins TRBV2 to TRBJ1-1; D uncertain. V was clipped by 7 bases and J by 2 bases, with 11 bases between them. The CDR3 is 13 amino acids. Germline CDR1 SNHLY, CDR2 FYNNEI. This chain's CDR3 is CASNVAGNTEAFF. The CDR3 nucleotides read TGTGCCAGCAATGTAGCGGGTAACACTGAAGCTTTCTTT.

Turning to this clonotype: Since no conserved phenylalanine or tryptophan closes the CDR3, a read error is the likely cause. The DNA is left out, because the CDR3 cannot be placed on it with certainty; the CDR3 is given as TCRdb lists it. The chain links TRBV2 to TRBJ2-5; TRBD2, as called in the table, went unchecked against the DNA. The CDR3 is made up of 9 amino acids, end residues included. Looked up from germline, CDR1 is SNHLY and CDR2 is FYNNEI. The CDR3 region is CASSDGLAG.

This rearrangement joins TRBV7-2 to TRBJ1-2, with TRBD1 identical over 10 bases. Per germline, CDR1 SGHTA and CDR2 FQGNSA. Unmatched junction bases numbered 8, after V lost 8 bases and J lost 5 bases. The CDR3 consists of 14 residues. The CDR3 nucleotides are TGTGCCAGCTCCCCAGAGGGACAGGGGTATGGCTACACCTTC. Its translation is CASSPEGQGYGYTF.

The V call is TRBV19, the J call TRBJ1-5; the D is unclear. The CDR3 runs to 18 residues. The ends were cut back, 1 base at V and 0 bases at J, with 16 bases in the middle. The germline CDR1 and CDR2 sequences are LNHDA and SQIVND (reference sequence). The CDR3 coding sequence is TGTGCCAGTAGTATAGCGTCGTCAGCTTATTATAGCAATCAGCCCCAGCATTTT. Translated: CASSIASSAYYSNQPQHF. Using reference TRBV19 and TRBJ1-5 for the parts outside the CDR3, the full variable domain is DGGITQSPKYLFRKEGQNVTLSCEQNLNHDAMYWYRQDPGQGLRLIYYSQIVNDFQKGDIAEGYSVSREKKESFPLTVTSAQKNPTAFYLCASSIASSAYYSNQPQHFGDGTRLSIL.

CDR3 sequence reads: CASSRIMETEAFF. Written as DNA, the CDR3 is TGTGCCAGCAGCCGGATCATGGAAACTGAAGCTTTCTTT. The rearrangement joins TRBV3-1 to TRBJ1-1, with no clear D. The CDR3 loop spans 13 amino acids. CDR1 and CDR2 (germline): LGHDT, YNNKEL (reference sequence). The V end lost 4 bases, the J end lost 5 bases, and 11 bases lay between the germline ends.

This clonotype occurred many times. This chain links TRBV7-6 with TRBJ2-7, with 7 bases matching TRBD1. V lost 3 bases and J lost 5; bases outside the gene matches: 7. The CDR3 has 14 residues. Germline V gene lookup returns CDR1 SGHVS and CDR2 FNYEAQ. The CDR3 DNA follows: TGTGCCAGCAGCTTGACAGGGCCCCCCGACGAGCAGTACTTC. Residues: CASSLTGPPDEQYF.

In this sample, this clonotype turned up once. This chain links TRBV11-1 with TRBJ1-4; D is undetermined. Germline V CDR1 and CDR2: SGHAT, FQDESV (reference sequence). The CDR3 runs to 16 residues. V dropped 6 bases and J dropped 1 base, with 15 bases sitting between them. The CDR3 protein is CASSATNRGTNEKLFF. CDR3 nucleotide sequence: TGTGCCAGCAGTGCTACGAATCGGGGAACTAATGAAAAACTGTTTTTT. Drawing the rest from reference TRBV11-1 and TRBJ1-4, the complete variable domain is EAEVAQSPRYKITEKSQAVAFWCDPISGHATLYWYRQILGQGPELLVQFQDESVVDDSQLPKDRFSAERLKGVDSTLKIQPAELGDSAMYLCASSATNRGTNEKLFFGSGTQLSVL.

Worth noting for this clonotype: Relative to the germline gene, one junction end is altered; a read error may explain this. CDR3 region: CTSSLKSSYNSPLHF. The CDR3 DNA is TGTACCAGCAGCCTAAAGAGCTCCTATAATTCACCCCTCCACTTT. The V gene is TRBV7-9, the J gene TRBJ1-6, with D uncertain. The CDR3 sequence is 15 residues long. Germline CDR1 reads SEHNR; CDR2 reads FQNEAQ (reference sequence).

This clonotype came up a few times. The genes are TRBV6-5 and TRBJ1-2, with D unresolved. From germline, CDR1 is MNHEY and CDR2 SVGAGI. V lost 6 bases to trimming and J lost 1 base, with 15 bases between them. The CDR3 loop spans 15 amino acids. The DNA for the CDR3 is TGTGCCAGCAGAGCTTGGGGTTCCCTTAACTATGGCTACACCTTC. Protein sequence: CASRAWGSLNYGYTF.

For this clonotype: In this CDR3 the conserved last residue, phenylalanine or tryptophan, is missing, so a read error is likely. Because the CDR3's place on the DNA is in doubt, the DNA is left out and the CDR3 is given as listed by TCRdb. The chain couples TRBV9 to TRBJ1-1. CDR1 is SGDLS, CDR2 YYNGEE, per germline. The CDR3 length is 11 residues, termini included. The CDR3 region is CASSPRGGFDS.

This clonotype was seen ten or more times. The chain couples TRBV5-8 to TRBJ2-7; no clear D. Germline V gene lookup returns CDR1 SGHTS and CDR2 YDEGEE. V was trimmed by 0 bases and J by 3 bases, leaving 10 bases between them. The CDR3 covers 14 residues. Written as DNA, the CDR3 is TGTGCCAGCAGCTTGGACCGGGTGGACTACGAGCAGTACTTC. It encodes CASSLDRVDYEQYF.

In this sample, this clonotype turned up a few times. The genes are TRBV7-9 and TRBJ1-5; 8 bases match TRBD1. The trim removed 4 bases at V and 6 bases at J, leaving 2 bases unmatched. Germline values: CDR1 SEHNR, CDR2 FQNEAQ (reference sequence). The CDR3 spans 13 residues. CDR3 protein: CASSSGGRQPQHF. The CDR3 DNA reads TGTGCCAGCAGCTCAGGGGGCCGTCAGCCCCAGCATTTT.

The CDR3 nucleotides are TGTGCCAGCAGTCCTGGGACGGAGAAAAAACTGTTTTTT. This translates into CASSPGTEKKLFF. The V call is TRBV25-1, the J call TRBJ1-4; tentatively, D is TRBD1 (5 bases). The germline CDR1 and CDR2 sequences are MGHDK and SYGVNS. The CDR3 loop spans 13 amino acids. V lost 5 bases to trimming and J lost 9 bases, with 13 bases between them.